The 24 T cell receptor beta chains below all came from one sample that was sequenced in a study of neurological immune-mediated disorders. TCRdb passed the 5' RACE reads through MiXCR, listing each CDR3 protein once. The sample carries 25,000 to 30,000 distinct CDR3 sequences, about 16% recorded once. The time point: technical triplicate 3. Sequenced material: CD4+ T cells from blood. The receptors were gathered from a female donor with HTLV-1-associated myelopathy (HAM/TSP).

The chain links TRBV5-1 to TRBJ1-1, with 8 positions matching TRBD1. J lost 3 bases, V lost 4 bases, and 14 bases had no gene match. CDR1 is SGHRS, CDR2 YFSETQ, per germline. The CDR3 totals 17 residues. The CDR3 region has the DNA TGCGCCAGCAGCCCCCACCCCTCGACAGGGGAATACACTGAAGCTTTCTTT. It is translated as CASSPHPSTGEYTEAFF.

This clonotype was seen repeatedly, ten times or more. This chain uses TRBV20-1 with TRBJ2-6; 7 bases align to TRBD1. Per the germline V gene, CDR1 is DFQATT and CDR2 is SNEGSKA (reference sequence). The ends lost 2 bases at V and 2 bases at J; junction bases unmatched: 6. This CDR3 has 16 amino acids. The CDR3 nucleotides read TGCAGTGCTAGACCACCCACAGGGGCTGGGGCCAACGTCCTGACTTTC. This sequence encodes CSARPPTGAGANVLTF.

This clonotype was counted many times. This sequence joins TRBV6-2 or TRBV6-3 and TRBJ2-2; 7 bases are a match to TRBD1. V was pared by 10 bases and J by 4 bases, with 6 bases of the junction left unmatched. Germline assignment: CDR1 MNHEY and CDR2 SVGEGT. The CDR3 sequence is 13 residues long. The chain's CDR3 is CATGTDTTGELFF. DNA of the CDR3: TGTGCCACCGGGACAGATACCACCGGGGAGCTGTTTTTT.

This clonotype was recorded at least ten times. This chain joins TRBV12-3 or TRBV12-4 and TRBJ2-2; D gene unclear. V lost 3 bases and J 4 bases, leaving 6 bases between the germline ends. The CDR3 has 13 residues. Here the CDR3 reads CASSLEITGELFF. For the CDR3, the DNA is TGTGCCAGCAGTTTGGAAATCACCGGGGAGCTGTTTTTT.

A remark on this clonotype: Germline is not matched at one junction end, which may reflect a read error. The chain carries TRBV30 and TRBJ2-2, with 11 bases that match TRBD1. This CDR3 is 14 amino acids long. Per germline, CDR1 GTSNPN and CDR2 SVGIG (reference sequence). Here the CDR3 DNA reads TGTTCCTGGAGGGGGACAGGGGGCACCGGGGAGCTGTTTTTT. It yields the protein CSWRGTGGTGELFF.

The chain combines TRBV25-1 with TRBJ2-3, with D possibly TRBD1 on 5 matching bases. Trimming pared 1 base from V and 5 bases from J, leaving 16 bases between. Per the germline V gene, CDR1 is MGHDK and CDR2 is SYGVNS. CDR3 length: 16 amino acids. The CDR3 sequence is CASSELGAQDKDTQYF. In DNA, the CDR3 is TGTGCCAGCAGTGAATTAGGGGCCCAGGACAAAGATACGCAGTATTTT.

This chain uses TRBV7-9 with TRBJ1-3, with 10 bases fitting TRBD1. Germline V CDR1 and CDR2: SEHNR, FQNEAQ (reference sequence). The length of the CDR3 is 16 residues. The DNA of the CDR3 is TGTGACGGCAGCTCGACGCAGACAGGGGGCGGAAACACCATATATTTT. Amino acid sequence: CDGSSTQTGGGNTIYF.

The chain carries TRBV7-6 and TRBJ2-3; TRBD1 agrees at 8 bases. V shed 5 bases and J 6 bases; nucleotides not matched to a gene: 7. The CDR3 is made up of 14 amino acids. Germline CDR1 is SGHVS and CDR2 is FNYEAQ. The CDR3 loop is CASSPGQGEDTQYF. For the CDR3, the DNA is TGTGCCAGCAGCCCAGGACAGGGTGAGGATACGCAGTATTTT.

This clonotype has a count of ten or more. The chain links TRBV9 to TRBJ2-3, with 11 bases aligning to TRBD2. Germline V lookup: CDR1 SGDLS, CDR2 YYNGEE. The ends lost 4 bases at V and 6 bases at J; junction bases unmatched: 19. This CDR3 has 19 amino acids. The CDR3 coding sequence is TGTGCCAGCAGCCCCGGCGTGGGGCTAGCGGGAGGATTCACGGATACGCAGTATTTT. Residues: CASSPGVGLAGGFTDTQYF.

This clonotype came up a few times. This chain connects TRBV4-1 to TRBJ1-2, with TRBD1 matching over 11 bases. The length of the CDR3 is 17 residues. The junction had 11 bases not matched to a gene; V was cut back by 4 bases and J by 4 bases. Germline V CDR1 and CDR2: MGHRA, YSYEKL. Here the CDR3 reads CASSLRDRGGQSYGYTF. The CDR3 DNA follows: TGCGCCAGCAGCCTCCGGGACAGGGGGGGACAAAGCTATGGCTACACCTTC.

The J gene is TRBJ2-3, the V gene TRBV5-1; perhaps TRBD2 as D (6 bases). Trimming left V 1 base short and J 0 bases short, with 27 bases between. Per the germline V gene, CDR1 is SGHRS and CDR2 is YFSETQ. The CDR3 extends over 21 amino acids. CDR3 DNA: TGCGCCAGCAGCTTGTCCAGGTGGGGGACTCCCGTCCGTACTAGCACAGATACGCAGTATTTT. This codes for CASSLSRWGTPVRTSTDTQYF.

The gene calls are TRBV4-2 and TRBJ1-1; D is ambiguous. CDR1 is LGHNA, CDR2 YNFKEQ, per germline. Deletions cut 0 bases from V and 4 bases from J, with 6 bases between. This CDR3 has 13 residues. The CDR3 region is CASSQDVATEAFF. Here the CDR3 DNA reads TGTGCCAGCAGCCAAGATGTTGCCACTGAAGCTTTCTTT.

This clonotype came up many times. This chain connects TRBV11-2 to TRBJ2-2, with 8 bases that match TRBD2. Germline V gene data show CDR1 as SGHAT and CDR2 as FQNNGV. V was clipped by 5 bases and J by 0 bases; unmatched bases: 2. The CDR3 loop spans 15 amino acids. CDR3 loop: CASSRGRSNTGELFF. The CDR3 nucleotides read TGTGCCAGCAGCCGCGGGAGGTCGAACACCGGGGAGCTGTTTTTT.

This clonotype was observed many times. CDR3 residues: CASRRSYEQYF. CDR3 nucleotides: TGTGCCAGCAGGAGGAGCTACGAGCAGTACTTC. V usage is TRBV6-1 and J usage is TRBJ2-7; D is ambiguous. Deletions cut 6 bases from V and 3 bases from J, with 6 bases between. CDR1 MNHNS and CDR2 SASEGT come from the germline V gene. The CDR3 sequence is 11 residues long.

The CDR3 DNA is TGTGCCAGCAGTGCCATGGGACGGACATACAATGAGCAGTTCTTC. Amino acid sequence: CASSAMGRTYNEQFF. This chain uses TRBV6-1 with TRBJ2-1; D is possibly TRBD1 or TRBD2 (5 bases each). Germline CDR1 MNHNS, CDR2 SASEGT. Trimming pared 4 bases from V and 4 bases from J, leaving 14 bases between. This CDR3 spans 15 amino acids.

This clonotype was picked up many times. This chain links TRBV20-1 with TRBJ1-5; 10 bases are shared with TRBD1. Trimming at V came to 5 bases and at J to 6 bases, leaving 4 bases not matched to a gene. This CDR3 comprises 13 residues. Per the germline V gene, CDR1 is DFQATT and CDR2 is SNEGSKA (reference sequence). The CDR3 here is CSARTGGSQPQHF. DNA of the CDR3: TGCAGTGCTCGGACAGGGGGATCTCAGCCCCAGCATTTT.

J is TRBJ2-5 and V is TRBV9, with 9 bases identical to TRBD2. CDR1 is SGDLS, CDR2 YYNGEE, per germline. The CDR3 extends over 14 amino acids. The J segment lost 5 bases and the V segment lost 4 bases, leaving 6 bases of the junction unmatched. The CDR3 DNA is TGTGCCAGCAGCCCCAGCGGGAGGATGGAGACCCAGTACTTC. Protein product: CASSPSGRMETQYF. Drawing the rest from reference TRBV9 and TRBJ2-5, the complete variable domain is DSGVTQTPKHLITATGQRVTLRCSPRSGDLSVYWYQQSLDQGLQFLIQYYNGEERAKGNILERFSAQQFPDLHSELNLSSLELGDSALYFCASSPSGRMETQYFGPGTRLLVL.

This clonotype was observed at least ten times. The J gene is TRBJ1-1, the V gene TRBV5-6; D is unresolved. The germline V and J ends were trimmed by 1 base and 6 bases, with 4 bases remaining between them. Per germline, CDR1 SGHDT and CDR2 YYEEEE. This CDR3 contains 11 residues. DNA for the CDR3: TGTGCCAGCAGCTTGTCGTCTGAAGCTTTCTTT. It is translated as CASSLSSEAFF.

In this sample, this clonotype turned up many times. The DNA of the CDR3 is TGTGCCATCAGTGGTCGGCAGGGTGAGTCCTACGAGCAGTACTTC. Its protein is CAISGRQGESYEQYF. The chain carries TRBV10-3 and TRBJ2-7; maybe TRBD1 (5 bases). With 4 bases removed from V and 1 base from J, the gap between germline ends came to 14 bases. The CDR3 is 15 amino acids. Germline CDR1 reads ENHRY; CDR2 reads SYGVKD.

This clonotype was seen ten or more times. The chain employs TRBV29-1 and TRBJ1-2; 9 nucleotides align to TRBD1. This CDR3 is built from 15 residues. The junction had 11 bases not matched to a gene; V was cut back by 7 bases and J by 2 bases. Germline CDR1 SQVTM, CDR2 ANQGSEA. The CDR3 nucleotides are TGCAGCGCAAAATTCGGGACAGGGTCCAACTATGGCTACACCTTC. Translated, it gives CSAKFGTGSNYGYTF. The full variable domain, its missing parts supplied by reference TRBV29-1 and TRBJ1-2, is SAVISQKPSRDICQRGTSLTIQCQVDSQVTMMFWYRQQPGQSLTLIATANQGSEATYESGFVIDKFPISRPNLTFSTLTVSNMSPEDSSIYLCSAKFGTGSNYGYTFGSGTRLTVV.

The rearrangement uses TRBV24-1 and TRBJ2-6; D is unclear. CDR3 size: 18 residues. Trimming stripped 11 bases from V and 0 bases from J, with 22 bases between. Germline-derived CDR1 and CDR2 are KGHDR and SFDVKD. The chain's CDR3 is CANNVGHFKSSGANVLTF. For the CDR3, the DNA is TGTGCCAACAATGTAGGCCATTTTAAGTCCTCTGGGGCCAACGTCCTGACTTTC.

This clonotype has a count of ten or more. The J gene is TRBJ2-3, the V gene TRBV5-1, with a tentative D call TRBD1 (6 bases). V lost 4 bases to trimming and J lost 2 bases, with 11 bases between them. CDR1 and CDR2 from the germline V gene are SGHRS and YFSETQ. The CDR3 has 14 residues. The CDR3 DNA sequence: TGCGCCAGCAGCGCGAGGGACAACACAGATACGCAGTATTTT. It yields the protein CASSARDNTDTQYF. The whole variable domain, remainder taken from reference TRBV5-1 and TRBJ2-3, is KAGVTQTPRYLIKTRGQQVTLSCSPISGHRSVSWYQQTPGQGLQFLFEYFSETQRNKGNFPGRFSGRQFSNSRSEMNVSTLELGDSALYLCASSARDNTDTQYFGPGTRLTVL.

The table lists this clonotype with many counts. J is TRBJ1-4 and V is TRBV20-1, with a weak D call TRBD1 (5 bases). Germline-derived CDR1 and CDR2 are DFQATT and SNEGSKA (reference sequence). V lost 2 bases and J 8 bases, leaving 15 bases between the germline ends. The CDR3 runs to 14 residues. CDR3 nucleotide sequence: TGCAGTGCTAGATTTCGGGGGGGACCCGAAAAACTGTTTTTT. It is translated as CSARFRGGPEKLFF.

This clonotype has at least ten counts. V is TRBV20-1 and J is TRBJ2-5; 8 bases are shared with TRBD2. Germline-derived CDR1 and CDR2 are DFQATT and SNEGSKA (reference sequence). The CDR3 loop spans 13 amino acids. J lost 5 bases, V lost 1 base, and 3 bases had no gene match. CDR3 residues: CSARASGGETQYF. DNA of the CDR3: TGCAGTGCTAGAGCGTCGGGAGGGGAGACCCAGTACTTC.